This T cell receptor beta chain was sequenced for a study of radiation and T cells in renal cell carcinoma. The study, taken as a whole, reports: Baseline intratumoral clonotype presence is unknown without pretreatment biopsies. Top tumor clonotypes rose in blood 2 weeks post-radiation, then contracted.

TCRdb's copy holds only in-frame clones and misses some; the assay was immunoSEQ multiplex PCR. Of about 130,000 clones in the sample, 70% to 90% were seen once. Time point denoted: baseline pretreatment blood. The treatment: 15 Gy SBRT to primary tumor, nephrectomy 4 weeks later. Clear cell pathology was present in this patient's renal cell carcinoma. As concerns this clone: Its antigen is undetermined.

Germline loops: CDR1 MNHNS, CDR2 SASEGT. V lost 0 bases, J lost 2 bases, and 3 bases stayed unmatched. CDR3 length: 15 amino acids. The sample consisted of blood, taken from a patient whose treatment included radiotherapy and nephrectomy. This sequence originates from a woman aged 45-65 years with renal cell carcinoma. This chain connects TRBV6-1 to TRBJ1-1; 7 bases are shared with TRBD1. This CDR3 reads CASSEARDRNTEAFF. CDR3 nucleotide sequence: TGTGCCAGCAGTGAAGCCCGGGACAGAAACACTGAAGCTTTCTTT.